This entry is about one TCR beta chain. Its antigen remains unknown. The table came from immunoSEQ multiplex PCR; TCRdb's copy has only in-frame clones and leaves some out. The sample has more than 20,000 clones, roughly 80% seen once; the top ten hold roughly 30%. The data belong to a study of radiation and T cells in renal cell carcinoma. Whole-study context: Nephrectomy followed 15 Gy stereotactic body radiation by 4 weeks. Study observations and caveats: Top tumor clonotypes rose in blood 2 weeks post-radiation, then contracted.

The germline V gene has CDR1 SNHLY and CDR2 FYNNEI. The CDR3 is made up of 14 amino acids. The V end lost 6 bases, the J end lost 2 bases, and 13 bases lay between the germline ends. The time point was: blood 2 weeks post-SBRT. Treatment of the sample: 15 Gy SBRT to primary tumor, nephrectomy 4 weeks later. Sequences were derived from blood, sampled from a patient whose treatment included radiotherapy and nephrectomy. The chain uses TRBV2 and TRBJ1-1; TRBD1 might be the D (5 bases). This receptor was taken from a man in his 60s with renal cell carcinoma. The CDR3 DNA sequence: TGTGCCAGCAGACTTGGGACGGTTAACACTGAAGCTTTCTTT. Translation: CASRLGTVNTEAFF.